Shown below are 20 T cell receptor beta chains from a single sample sequenced in a study of T cell responses to AZD1222 COVID-19 vaccine. Using immunoSEQ multiplex PCR, the repertoire was profiled, and TCRdb retains in-frame clones only, with some absent. The sample yields about 100,000 clones, 85% to 95% seen once. The sample here was peripheral blood, taken on day 0 of AZD1222 vaccination. The receptors originated from an adult in good health.

This chain connects TRBV6-5 to TRBJ2-3, with D unclear. This CDR3 comprises 11 residues. The V gene's germline CDR1 is MNHEY and CDR2 SVGAGI. V was cut by 1 base and J by 6 bases, with 2 bases left in between. CDR3 amino acids: CASSYWDTQYF. CDR3 bases: TGTGCCAGCAGTTACTGGGATACGCAGTATTTT.

This chain connects TRBV27 to TRBJ2-7; 9 bases align to TRBD2. Germline V gene sequence: CDR1 MNHEY, CDR2 SMNVEV (reference sequence). The V gene end was trimmed by 3 bases and the J gene end by 4 bases; junction bases not matched to a gene: 7. This CDR3 contains 15 residues. CDR3 in amino acids: CASSFKGLAVYEQYF. CDR3 nucleotides: TGTGCCAGCAGTTTTAAGGGACTAGCCGTGTACGAGCAGTACTTC.

The chain couples TRBV3-1 (or the pseudogene TRBV3-2) to TRBJ2-6; D ambiguous. The germline V gene has CDR1 LGHDT and CDR2 YNNKEL (reference sequence). There are 16 residues in the CDR3. The germline V and J ends were trimmed by 1 base and 0 bases, with 7 bases remaining between them. The CDR3 coding sequence is TGTGCCAGCAGCCAAGTAGGATACTCTGGGGCCAACGTCCTGACTTTC. Translation: CASSQVGYSGANVLTF.

The J gene is TRBJ2-3, the V gene TRBV9; unclear D gene. Germline-derived CDR1 and CDR2 are SGDLS and YYNGEE. The CDR3 contains 11 residues. V shed 5 bases and J shed 6 bases, with 7 bases lying between them. CDR3 nucleotides: TGTGCCAGCAGGGCCGGGGATACGCAGTATTTT. Protein sequence: CASRAGDTQYF.

This chain connects TRBV19 to TRBJ2-1; 11 bases line up with TRBD2. The CDR3 extends over 13 amino acids. CDR1 is LNHDA and CDR2 is SQIVND in the germline V gene (reference sequence). With 3 bases clipped from V and 13 bases from J, the junction kept 5 bases outside the gene matches. The CDR3 is CASSIEGLAVQFF. As DNA, the CDR3 is TGTGCCAGTAGTATCGAGGGACTAGCGGTACAGTTCTTC.

The chain recombines TRBV5-4 with TRBJ2-1, with 8 bases aligning to TRBD2. Germline trimming cut 4 bases from V and 7 bases from J; bases unmatched to any gene: 13. Germline-derived CDR1 and CDR2 are SGHNT and YYREEE (reference sequence). The CDR3 is 16 amino acids. The CDR3 protein is CASSPPPVAGRNEQFF. The CDR3 DNA reads TGTGCCAGCAGCCCACCTCCGGTAGCGGGAAGAAATGAGCAGTTCTTC.

The genes are TRBV4-1 and TRBJ1-5; no reliable D call. The CDR3 length is 15 residues. V was shortened by 0 bases and J by 2 bases, with 8 bases between the two germline ends. CDR1 MGHRA and CDR2 YSYEKL come from the germline V gene. CDR3 protein: CASSQEGQRNQPQHF. For the CDR3, the DNA is TGCGCCAGCAGCCAAGAAGGGCAACGCAATCAGCCCCAGCATTTT.

The CDR3 DNA reads TGTGCCAGCAGCTTAGGCGGGACAGCGTACCAAGAGACCCAGTACTTC. This translates into CASSLGGTAYQETQYF. The V gene is TRBV7-2, the J gene TRBJ2-5, with D possibly matching TRBD1 (7 bases). CDR1 is SGHTA and CDR2 is FQGNSA in the germline V gene. Between the trimmed V and J ends, which lost 1 base and 0 bases, there was a span of 12 bases. This CDR3 region has 16 residues.

The chain recombines TRBV28 with TRBJ1-2; 8 bases match TRBD1. V dropped 5 bases and J dropped 3; count of bases not matched to a gene: 5. This CDR3 contains 14 residues. Per the germline V gene, CDR1 is MDHEN and CDR2 is SYDVKM. As DNA, the CDR3 is TGTGCCAGCAGTGAGGACAGGGTTGACTATGGCTACACCTTC. This translates into CASSEDRVDYGYTF.

The chain is built from TRBV9 and TRBJ1-6, with a weak D call TRBD1 (5 bases). Trimming cost V 4 bases and J 7 bases, with 18 bases left between them. The CDR3 has 16 residues. CDR1 is SGDLS, CDR2 YYNGEE, per germline. In DNA, the CDR3 is TGTGCCAGCAGCCTGGGACCGGAACGGGGAAATTCACCCCTCCACTTT. This translates into CASSLGPERGNSPLHF.

V usage is TRBV5-1 and J usage is TRBJ2-7, with 7 bases fitting TRBD1. V was pared by 1 base and J by 2 bases, with 6 bases of the junction left unmatched. This CDR3 has 15 residues. Germline CDR1 SGHRS, CDR2 YFSETQ. Written as DNA, the CDR3 is TGCGCCAGCAGCTTGAGTCCCGGGACAGCCTACGAGCAGTACTTC. Protein: CASSLSPGTAYEQYF. Based on the CDR3 plus reference TRBV5-1 and TRBJ2-7, the full variable domain is KAGVTQTPRYLIKTRGQQVTLSCSPISGHRSVSWYQQTPGQGLQFLFEYFSETQRNKGNFPGRFSGRQFSNSRSEMNVSTLELGDSALYLCASSLSPGTAYEQYFGPGTRLTVT.

This chain joins TRBV28 and TRBJ2-7, with D tentatively TRBD2 (6 bases). Per the germline V gene, CDR1 is MDHEN and CDR2 is SYDVKM. Trimming shortened V by 5 bases and J by 4 bases, and 9 bases separated the two germline ends. The CDR3 loop spans 12 amino acids. The CDR3 here is CASSRTTYEQYF. The CDR3 DNA reads TGTGCCAGCAGTCGGACTACTTACGAGCAGTACTTC.

The rearrangement uses TRBV27 and TRBJ2-1; 9 bases agree with TRBD2. V trimming: 5 bases; J trimming: 8 bases; junction bases outside the gene matches: 10. This CDR3 region has 15 residues. Looked up from germline, CDR1 is MNHEY and CDR2 is SMNVEV (reference sequence). CDR3 DNA sequence: TGTGCCAGCAGTCTAGGGGTAGCGGGAGTTGATGAGCAGTTCTTC. The encoded protein is CASSLGVAGVDEQFF.

The rearrangement uses TRBV19 and TRBJ2-6; a weak D match, TRBD1 (6 bases). Trimming took 5 bases from V and 0 from J, leaving 14 bases between them. CDR1 is LNHDA, CDR2 SQIVND, per germline (reference sequence). The CDR3 covers 17 residues. CDR3 protein: CASSPQGHFSGANVLTF. In nucleotides, the CDR3 is TGTGCCAGTAGTCCACAGGGACACTTCTCTGGGGCCAACGTCCTGACTTTC. Using reference TRBV19 and TRBJ2-6 for the parts outside the CDR3, the full variable domain is DGGITQSPKYLFRKEGQNVTLSCEQNLNHDAMYWYRQDPGQGLRLIYYSQIVNDFQKGDIAEGYSVSREKKESFPLTVTSAQKNPTAFYLCASSPQGHFSGANVLTFGAGSRLTVL.

The V gene is TRBV28, the J gene TRBJ2-3; D possibly uses TRBD1 or TRBD2 (5 bases each). The length of the CDR3 is 13 residues. The germline V and J ends were trimmed by 8 bases and 2 bases, with 11 bases remaining between them. Looked up from germline, CDR1 is MDHEN and CDR2 is SYDVKM. CDR3 nucleotides: TGTGCCAGCCGGGGCAGGATCACAGATACGCAGTATTTT. This translates into CASRGRITDTQYF.

V gene TRBV9 combines with J gene TRBJ2-1, with TRBD1 matching over 8 bases. Germline CDR1 reads SGDLS; CDR2 reads YYNGEE. The ends lost 4 bases at V and 0 bases at J; junction bases unmatched: 12. This CDR3 has 18 amino acids. The CDR3 sequence is CASSKAGRGLSSYNEQFF. CDR3 nucleotide sequence: TGTGCCAGCAGCAAAGCGGGCAGGGGGCTGAGCTCCTACAATGAGCAGTTCTTC.

The V gene is TRBV28, the J gene TRBJ1-2; 8 bases are shared with TRBD1. With V trimmed by 5 bases and J by 13 bases, 9 bases remained unmatched. Germline loops: CDR1 MDHEN, CDR2 SYDVKM. The CDR3 is made up of 12 amino acids. CDR3 protein: CASSGDRFLFTF. The CDR3 region has the DNA TGTGCCAGCAGTGGGGACAGGTTTCTGTTCACCTTC.

V usage is TRBV2 and J usage is TRBJ1-5; TRBD1 aligns across 10 bases. V shed 5 bases, J shed 7 bases, and the junction held 5 bases outside the gene matches. The CDR3 has 14 residues. Germline CDR1 reads SNHLY; CDR2 reads FYNNEI. For the CDR3, the DNA is TGTGCCAGCAGTTTCGACAGGGGGCAACAGCCCCAGCATTTT. Amino acid sequence: CASSFDRGQQPQHF.

The chain recombines TRBV5-1 with TRBJ1-1; D unclear. Trimming took off 4 bases at V and 8 bases at J, with 12 bases between the two ends. CDR1 and CDR2 from the germline V gene are SGHRS and YFSETQ. The CDR3 consists of 12 residues. This CDR3 is CASSEPPEEAFF. CDR3 bases: TGCGCCAGCAGCGAACCCCCAGAAGAAGCTTTCTTT.

V usage is TRBV18 and J usage is TRBJ2-5, with D tentatively TRBD1 or TRBD2 (5 bases each). V was pared by 3 bases and J by 3 bases, with 8 bases between. Per germline, CDR1 KGHSH and CDR2 LQKENI. This CDR3 spans 13 amino acids. The CDR3 bases are TGTGCCAGCTCACCCCGGGGCGAAGAGACCCAGTACTTC. Protein sequence: CASSPRGEETQYF.